A selection of T cell receptor beta chains follows, all from one sample in a study of cytomegalovirus exposure and HLA in healthy donors. Method: immunoSEQ multiplex PCR; TCRdb's copy keeps in-frame clones and lacks some. The sample shows some 220,000 clones, 77% of them seen only once. What was sequenced was PBMCs. The origin of the receptors is a woman in her fifties or sixties in good health and CMV-seropositive. Both conserved end residues are part of each CDR3. The D gene is left open where the match is weak. Part of the rows lack a size; the others show once, few, many or a class for expanded clones.

cdr3_nt | cdr3_aa | clone_size | d_call | j_call | v_call
TGTGCCAGCAGCTTGGGGGCACCAACCTCTGGAAACACCATATATTTT | CASSLGAPTSGNTIYF | few | NA | TRBJ1-3 | TRBV5-4
TGCGCCAGCAGCTTGTTTTCTTTGGAGACCCAGTACTTC | CASSLFSLETQYF | NA | NA | TRBJ2-5 | TRBV5-1
TGTGCCATCAGTGAGGGGACTGTAACGAACTATGGCTACACCTTC | CAISEGTVTNYGYTF | NA | NA | TRBJ1-2 | TRBV10-3
TGTGCCAGCAGTTTACCCCGGGACAGCTATAATTCACCCCTCCACTTT | CASSLPRDSYNSPLHF | NA | TRBD1 | TRBJ1-6 | TRBV28
TGTGCCAGCAGTTTGAGCGGGACCTATGGCTACACCTTC | CASSLSGTYGYTF | few | NA | TRBJ1-2 | TRBV28
TGTGCCAGCAGCTCTCAGGGAAATCAGCCCCAGCATTTT | CASSSQGNQPQHF | NA | NA | TRBJ1-5 | TRBV7-2
TGCAGCGTTGACAGGGGAAACACAGATACGCAGTATTTT | CSVDRGNTDTQYF | NA | NA | TRBJ2-3 | TRBV29-1
TGTGCCAGCAGCCCCCTTGATGGTCGGACCGGGGAGCTGTTTTTT | CASSPLDGRTGELFF | NA | NA | TRBJ2-2 | TRBV7-9
TGTGCCAGCAGTCAAGACAGGGAAGCTTTCTTT | CASSQDREAFF | NA | NA | TRBJ1-1 | TRBV28
TGTGCCAGCAGCCCTAGGGGCGGGAGTAACGGATACGAGCAGTACTTC | CASSPRGGSNGYEQYF | NA | TRBD2 | TRBJ2-7 | TRBV27
TGTGCCAGCAGCTTATCAGGGGCCGGGTACGAGCAGTACTTC | CASSLSGAGYEQYF | NA | NA | TRBJ2-7 | TRBV7-2
TGTGCCTGGAGTGTACGGGGGGCAAGCAATCAGCCCCAGCATTTT | CAWSVRGASNQPQHF | once | NA | TRBJ1-5 | TRBV30
TGTGCCAGCAGCTACACTCTAGCGGGAGAGGGCGGGGAGCTGTTTTTT | CASSYTLAGEGGELFF | NA | TRBD2 | TRBJ2-2 | TRBV7-9
TGTGCCAGCAGCTTTACAGGGGAGGATACGCAGTATTTT | CASSFTGEDTQYF | few | TRBD1 | TRBJ2-3 | TRBV5-5
TGTGCCAGCAGCGTCTACGGGATCAGCACAGATACGCAGTATTTT | CASSVYGISTDTQYF | NA | NA | TRBJ2-3 | TRBV9
TGCACCAGCAGCCAGGGGGCTGAGGATACGCAGTATTTT | CTSSQGAEDTQYF | NA | NA | TRBJ2-3 | TRBV1
TGCGCCAGCAGCTTGGTCCGGGACACCATACAATCATACGAGCAGTACTTC | CASSLVRDTIQSYEQYF | once | NA | TRBJ2-7 | TRBV5-1
TGCGCCAGCAGCCCCACAGAGTACACTGAAGCTTTCTTT | CASSPTEYTEAFF | NA | NA | TRBJ1-1 | TRBV5-1
TGTGCCGGGGGGACGCGGCAGGACACTGAAGCTTTCTTT | CAGGTRQDTEAFF | NA | NA | TRBJ1-1 | TRBV2
TGTGCCAGCAGCAGACTAGCGGGGGGTTCCCAAGAGACCCAGTACTTC | CASSRLAGGSQETQYF | once | TRBD2 | TRBJ2-5 | TRBV7-9
TGTGCCAGCAGCAGAAGGGACAGGGTCGCCGGGGAGCTGTTTTTT | CASSRRDRVAGELFF | NA | TRBD1 | TRBJ2-2 | TRBV7-8
TGCGCCAGCAGCCAAGGCCCGACTAGCGGGGGCCCTCAAGAGACCCAGTACTTC | CASSQGPTSGGPQETQYF | once | TRBD2 | TRBJ2-5 | TRBV4-3
TGTGCCAGCAGCTTAGGTATTCTAGCGGGGGGGGACAATGAGCAGTTCTTC | CASSLGILAGGDNEQFF | NA | TRBD2 | TRBJ2-1 | TRBV7-6
TGTGCCTGGAGTGTAATACGCGGGTGGACTAGGGATACCTACGAGCAGTACTTC | CAWSVIRGWTRDTYEQYF | NA | TRBD2 | TRBJ2-7 | TRBV30
TGCAGCGCGACGGGTCCCGGGGAGCTGTTTTTT | CSATGPGELFF | NA | NA | TRBJ2-2 | TRBV29-1
TGCGCCAGCAGTGACCTAGCGGGGGGGGGCCCTACTAGCACAGATACGCAGTATTTT | CASSDLAGGGPTSTDTQYF | NA | TRBD2 | TRBJ2-3 | TRBV10-2
TGTGCCAGCAGTTTGCCGACAGGAAAAACGGATAATGAGCAGTTCTTC | CASSLPTGKTDNEQFF | NA | NA | TRBJ2-1 | TRBV27
TGTGCCAGCAGCACAGGGGGCTTTGGGGCCAACGTCCTGACTTTC | CASSTGGFGANVLTF | NA | TRBD1 | TRBJ2-6 | TRBV5-4
TGTGCCAGCAGAAGACAGGGGACGGAGACCCAGTACTTC | CASRRQGTETQYF | once | TRBD1 | TRBJ2-5 | TRBV28
TGTGCCAGCAGTTCCGCGGGAGGGGCCCCAGATACGCAGTATTTT | CASSSAGGAPDTQYF | NA | TRBD2 | TRBJ2-3 | TRBV6-5
TGTGCCAGCAGCTTGGGACTAGCGGGAGGGACTTCCGAGCAGTACTTC | CASSLGLAGGTSEQYF | once | TRBD2 | TRBJ2-7 | TRBV7-9
TGTGCCAGCGGGAGAGGGACAACTAATGAAAAACTGTTTTTT | CASGRGTTNEKLFF | NA | NA | TRBJ1-4 | TRBV27
TGTGCCAGCAGTATGAATGCAGCAAATAGCTTTTCCGGGGAGCTGTTTTTT | CASSMNAANSFSGELFF | few | NA | TRBJ2-2 | TRBV7-6
TGTGCCAGCAGCGTCATCACTCTGAACACTGAAGCTTTCTTT | CASSVITLNTEAFF | few | NA | TRBJ1-1 | TRBV9
TGTGCCAGCCAAAAGCAGGTGGCAGCCATGAACACTGAAGCTTTCTTT | CASQKQVAAMNTEAFF | NA | NA | TRBJ1-1 | TRBV18
TGTGCCAGCAGCCAAGAGGGGGGAGGCCTAAGCTCCTACGAGCAGTACTTC | CASSQEGGGLSSYEQYF | few | NA | TRBJ2-7 | TRBV4-2
TGTGCCAGCAGCCAAAATCTATACGGGGAGCTGTTTTTT | CASSQNLYGELFF | NA | NA | TRBJ2-2 | TRBV5-6
TGTGCCTGGAGTTGGCGACACGGGAACACCGGGGAGCTGTTTTTT | CAWSWRHGNTGELFF | NA | NA | TRBJ2-2 | TRBV30
TGTGCCAGCAGTTTAATCCTCTCGGCCTACAATGAGCAGTTCTTC | CASSLILSAYNEQFF | NA | NA | TRBJ2-1 | TRBV27
TGTGCCAGCAGCCCGCGGGGGACAGGAAACACCATATATTTT | CASSPRGTGNTIYF | NA | NA | TRBJ1-3 | TRBV9
TGTGCCAGCAGCCAAGAAGGGTCCAGCGGAACTTCGGGAAATGAGCAGTTCTTC | CASSQEGSSGTSGNEQFF | NA | NA | TRBJ2-1 | TRBV4-2
TGTGCCAGCAGCAAAGTACCCCCGGACAGGTTGTACCAAGAGACCCAGTACTTC | CASSKVPPDRLYQETQYF | once | NA | TRBJ2-5 | TRBV21-1
TGCGCCAGCAGCTTGGCCCTCCGGGGTAGGAACACCGGGGAGCTGTTTTTT | CASSLALRGRNTGELFF | NA | NA | TRBJ2-2 | TRBV5-1
TGTGCGTTGAAAGGACAGATAAACAATGAGCAGTTCTTC | CALKGQINNEQFF | NA | NA | TRBJ2-1 | TRBV30
TGTGCCAGCAGCAGGGGAAGGTGGAGCAATCAGCCCCAGCATTTT | CASSRGRWSNQPQHF | NA | NA | TRBJ1-5 | TRBV4-2
TGTGCCAGCAGCCCCCGGGACACCTTAGCCAAAAACATTCAGTACTTC | CASSPRDTLAKNIQYF | NA | NA | TRBJ2-4 | TRBV21-1
TGCGCCAGCAGCCAGACAGGGGGAGATACGCAGTATTTT | CASSQTGGDTQYF | NA | TRBD1 | TRBJ2-3 | TRBV4-1
TGCGCCAGCTCGTTAGGGGGCTCTGGAAACACCATATATTTT | CASSLGGSGNTIYF | NA | NA | TRBJ1-3 | TRBV10-2
TGTGCCAGCAGTTTGACGGGTATGGGAGAGACCCAGTACTTC | CASSLTGMGETQYF | NA | NA | TRBJ2-5 | TRBV6-1
TGTGCCAGCAGCTTGGGGCTCTCTGGAAACACCATATATTTT | CASSLGLSGNTIYF | NA | NA | TRBJ1-3 | TRBV5-6
TGCGCCAGCAGCTTGGCCCAGCGGGAGTGGGGGGATACGCAGTATTTT | CASSLAQREWGDTQYF | NA | TRBD2 | TRBJ2-3 | TRBV5-1
TGTGCCAGCAGTTATGGTAGGGGGAGGGCATACGAGCAGTACTTC | CASSYGRGRAYEQYF | NA | NA | TRBJ2-7 | TRBV6-5
TGTGCCATCGACCCCTGGACAGGTGGGGACTATGGCTACACCTTC | CAIDPWTGGDYGYTF | NA | TRBD1 | TRBJ1-2 | TRBV6-1
TGTGCCAGCAGCTTGTCAGGGGGGCAGTACTTC | CASSLSGGQYF | NA | TRBD1 | TRBJ2-7 | TRBV5-8
TGTGCCAGCAGTACAGGGGCCTACGAGCAGTACTTC | CASSTGAYEQYF | NA | TRBD1 | TRBJ2-7 | TRBV28
TGTGCCAGCAGTACAGGACTAGGCGTCGGCACTGAAGCTTTCTTT | CASSTGLGVGTEAFF | NA | NA | TRBJ1-1 | TRBV6-4
TGTGCCTGGTACCCAGGGCCACCCTCCTACGAGCAGTACTTC | CAWYPGPPSYEQYF | NA | NA | TRBJ2-7 | TRBV30